This entry lists 20 T cell receptor beta chains sequenced from one sample in a study of cytomegalovirus exposure and HLA in healthy donors (dated by TCRdb to the late 2010s). The library was generated by the immunoSEQ multiplex PCR assay. The multiplex PCR relied on a mix of 60 forward primers for TCR Vbeta segments and 13 reverse primers for TCR Jbeta segments. TCRdb's version of the immuneACCESS table is confined to in-frame rearrangements and falls short of the full clone set. An unresolved V gene accounts for under half of the shortfall where checked; the remainder is of unknown origin. Across this sample there are approximately 79,000 clones, with around 81% seen only once. The ten most abundant clones make up less than 6% of the sample. The specimen was PBMCs. The receptors were sampled from a male donor in good health and CMV-seropositive.

This clone came up a few times. This sequence joins TRBV19 and TRBJ1-6; 7 bases match TRBD1. The CDR3 has 14 amino acids. The ends lost 5 bases at V and 6 bases at J; junction bases unmatched: 4. Germline assignment: CDR1 LNHDA and CDR2 SQIVND (reference sequence). This CDR3 reads CASSARDSNSPLHF. CDR3 nucleotide sequence: TGTGCCAGTAGTGCCCGGGACAGTAATTCACCCCTCCACTTT. Variable domain in full (rest from reference TRBV19 and TRBJ1-6): DGGITQSPKYLFRKEGQNVTLSCEQNLNHDAMYWYRQDPGQGLRLIYYSQIVNDFQKGDIAEGYSVSREKKESFPLTVTSAQKNPTAFYLCASSARDSNSPLHFGNGTRLTVT.

Only one count was recorded for this clone. The CDR3 nucleotides read TGCGCCAGCAGCCAGACAGGGGGGAGCACAGATACGCAGTATTTT. Protein sequence: CASSQTGGSTDTQYF. This chain links TRBV5-1 with TRBJ2-3; 9 bases line up with TRBD1. The CDR3 length is 15 residues. The junction had 3 bases not matched to a gene; V was cut back by 4 bases and J by 0 bases. CDR1 and CDR2 (germline): SGHRS, YFSETQ.

This sequence joins TRBV19 and TRBJ1-1, with TRBD1 as a possible D gene (6 bases). This CDR3 is built from 12 residues. The V and J ends lost 5 bases and 3 bases respectively, with 7 bases between them. The germline V gene has CDR1 LNHDA and CDR2 SQIVND (reference sequence). CDR3 region: CASSWGHTEAFF. CDR3 in DNA: TGTGCCAGTAGTTGGGGGCACACTGAAGCTTTCTTT.

This clone has only one observation. This chain joins TRBV19 and TRBJ1-5; possibly TRBD1 for D (6 bases). The CDR3 runs 13 residues. With 8 bases removed from V and 4 bases from J, the gap between germline ends came to 12 bases. CDR1 and CDR2 (germline): LNHDA, SQIVND (reference sequence). The CDR3 here is CASVRGFNQPQHF. Written as DNA, the CDR3 is TGTGCCAGTGTCAGGGGTTTTAATCAGCCCCAGCATTTT.

This clone was recorded only once. The chain employs TRBV6-5 and TRBJ1-2; possible D gene TRBD1, 5 bases. The CDR3 is 10 residues long. The V gene lost 11 bases and the J gene lost 7 bases, with 11 bases spanning the gap. Germline V gives CDR1 MNHEY, CDR2 SVGAGI. CDR3 sequence: CAWFRVGYTF. The CDR3 DNA is TGTGCCTGGTTCAGGGTTGGCTACACCTTC.

The rearrangement joins TRBV5-1 to TRBJ1-1; the D is unclear. The CDR3 consists of 14 residues. With 4 bases removed from V and 1 base from J, the gap between germline ends came to 11 bases. CDR1 and CDR2 from the germline V gene are SGHRS and YFSETQ. CDR3 residues: CASSPRTENTEAFF. The CDR3 DNA reads as TGCGCCAGCAGCCCCCGTACAGAGAACACTGAAGCTTTCTTT.

The V call is TRBV7-9, the J call TRBJ2-1, with 8 bases fitting TRBD2. The trim removed 3 bases at V and 0 bases at J, leaving 7 bases unmatched. CDR1 SEHNR and CDR2 FQNEAQ come from the germline V gene (reference sequence). The CDR3 is 17 residues long. The CDR3 loop reads CASSFPTSATSYNEQFF. The CDR3 nucleotides are TGTGCCAGCAGCTTCCCGACTAGCGCCACCTCCTACAATGAGCAGTTCTTC.

This sequence joins TRBV7-9 and TRBJ2-6, with D maybe TRBD2 (5 bases). This CDR3 region has 16 residues. The V end lost 5 bases, the J end lost 0 bases, and 11 bases lay between the germline ends. CDR1 is SEHNR, CDR2 FQNEAQ, per germline (reference sequence). CDR3 protein: CASSPLGSSGANVLTF. CDR3 DNA sequence: TGTGCCAGCAGCCCTCTGGGGAGCTCTGGGGCCAACGTCCTGACTTTC.

V gene TRBV5-6 combines with J gene TRBJ1-1, with a tentative D call TRBD1 (6 bases). The CDR3 spans 15 residues. Germline lookup yields CDR1 SGHDT and CDR2 YYEEEE. V was clipped by 4 bases and J by 3 bases, with 16 bases between them. The CDR3 DNA reads as TGTGCCAGCAGCCCGACAGGCCAGGGGTACACTGAAGCTTTCTTT. Protein sequence: CASSPTGQGYTEAFF.

The V call is TRBV4-3, the J call TRBJ1-4; a possible D gene is TRBD1 (5 bases). V was trimmed by 0 bases and J by 3 bases, leaving 23 bases between them. The CDR3 has 20 residues. Germline V CDR1 and CDR2: LGHNA, YSLEER. CDR3 nucleotides: TGCGCCAGCAGCCAAGAGCGTGTCGGGGGAGCAGGAAGGGCTAATGAAAAACTGTTTTTT. This codes for CASSQERVGGAGRANEKLFF.

The chain is built from TRBV6-4 and TRBJ2-7, with TRBD2 as a possible D gene (6 bases). The CDR3 is 15 amino acids. Per germline, CDR1 MRHNA and CDR2 SNTAGT. Deletions cut 3 bases from V and 5 bases from J, with 17 bases between. As DNA, the CDR3 is TGTGCCAGCAGTGAATGGCAGCCGGAGGGCCACGAGCAGTACTTC. It translates to CASSEWQPEGHEQYF.

This clone was recorded once. This rearrangement joins TRBV5-1 to TRBJ1-1; the D gene is possibly TRBD1 (5 bases). Germline CDR1 is SGHRS and CDR2 is YFSETQ. The CDR3 is 16 residues long. The V and J ends lost 4 bases and 0 bases respectively, with 16 bases between them. The CDR3 here is CASSPFVGHLNTEAFF. The CDR3 nucleotides are TGCGCCAGCAGCCCGTTTGTCGGACACCTGAACACTGAAGCTTTCTTT.

This clone came up a few times. The chain joins TRBV7-9 to TRBJ1-4; 9 positions agree with TRBD1. V trimming: 5 bases; J trimming: 4 bases; junction bases outside the gene matches: 5. CDR3 length: 15 residues. CDR1 and CDR2 from the germline V gene are SEHNR and FQNEAQ (reference sequence). For the CDR3, the DNA is TGTGCCAGCAGCACGGGACAGGGACTTAATGAAAAACTGTTTTTT. This gives the protein CASSTGQGLNEKLFF.

The V gene is TRBV5-1, the J gene TRBJ2-2; weak D call: TRBD2 (6 bases). Trimming left V 0 bases short and J 4 bases short, with 10 bases between. The CDR3 is 15 residues long. Germline V CDR1 and CDR2: SGHRS, YFSETQ. The CDR3 coding sequence is TGCGCCAGCAGCTTGGGGGGGGACCCCACCGGGGAGCTGTTTTTT. It specifies CASSLGGDPTGELFF.

This chain connects TRBV7-9 to TRBJ1-2, with D perhaps TRBD1 (6 bases). The CDR3 totals 11 residues. The V gene's germline CDR1 is SEHNR and CDR2 FQNEAQ (reference sequence). V shed 5 bases and J shed 8 bases, with 9 bases lying between them. The CDR3 sequence is CASSRDRGYTF. In nucleotides, the CDR3 is TGTGCCAGCAGCCGAGACAGGGGCTACACCTTC.

V is TRBV10-3 and J is TRBJ1-1, with 9 bases that match TRBD1. This CDR3 is built from 15 residues. In germline, CDR1 is ENHRY, CDR2 SYGVKD. With V trimmed by 5 bases and J by 4 bases, 8 bases remained unmatched. The CDR3 sequence is CAISSGTGRGTEAFF. CDR3 DNA: TGTGCCATCAGTTCCGGGACAGGGCGAGGCACTGAAGCTTTCTTT.

There are a few counts of this clone. The CDR3 DNA follows: TGCGCCAGCAGCTTGGGAAGGGGGTCCTCCTCTGGAAACACCATATATTTT. Translation gives CASSLGRGSSSGNTIYF. This chain links TRBV5-1 with TRBJ1-3; perhaps TRBD1 as D (6 bases). CDR1 and CDR2 (germline): SGHRS, YFSETQ. Trimming took 0 bases from V and 0 from J, leaving 13 bases between them. The CDR3 loop spans 17 amino acids. Looking up the rest from reference TRBV5-1 and TRBJ1-3 gives the full variable domain: KAGVTQTPRYLIKTRGQQVTLSCSPISGHRSVSWYQQTPGQGLQFLFEYFSETQRNKGNFPGRFSGRQFSNSRSEMNVSTLELGDSALYLCASSLGRGSSSGNTIYFGEGSWLTVV.

The chain recombines TRBV28 with TRBJ1-2, with 9 bases fitting TRBD1. Germline V gene lookup returns CDR1 MDHEN and CDR2 SYDVKM. The ends lost 8 bases at V and 4 bases at J; junction bases unmatched: 5. The CDR3 has 13 residues. CDR3 sequence reads: CASGTGSTYGYTF. For the CDR3, the DNA is TGTGCCAGCGGGACAGGGTCTACCTATGGCTACACCTTC.

The chain is built from TRBV9 and TRBJ2-3, with D hard to call. Trimming removed 2 bases from V and 4 bases from J, with 14 bases in between. This CDR3 region has 15 residues. Germline lookup yields CDR1 SGDLS and CDR2 YYNGEE. CDR3 in amino acids: CASSVHPGPPDTQYF. The CDR3 coding sequence is TGTGCCAGCAGCGTCCACCCTGGGCCTCCAGATACGCAGTATTTT. Looking up the rest from reference TRBV9 and TRBJ2-3 gives the full variable domain: DSGVTQTPKHLITATGQRVTLRCSPRSGDLSVYWYQQSLDQGLQFLIQYYNGEERAKGNILERFSAQQFPDLHSELNLSSLELGDSALYFCASSVHPGPPDTQYFGPGTRLTVL.

The V gene is TRBV28, the J gene TRBJ1-1; D is unresolved. The CDR3 extends over 11 amino acids. CDR1 and CDR2 from the germline V gene are MDHEN and SYDVKM. Trimming shortened V by 3 bases and J by 5 bases, and 4 bases separated the two germline ends. The CDR3 protein is CASSFPTEAFF. CDR3 bases: TGTGCCAGCAGTTTCCCAACTGAAGCTTTCTTT.